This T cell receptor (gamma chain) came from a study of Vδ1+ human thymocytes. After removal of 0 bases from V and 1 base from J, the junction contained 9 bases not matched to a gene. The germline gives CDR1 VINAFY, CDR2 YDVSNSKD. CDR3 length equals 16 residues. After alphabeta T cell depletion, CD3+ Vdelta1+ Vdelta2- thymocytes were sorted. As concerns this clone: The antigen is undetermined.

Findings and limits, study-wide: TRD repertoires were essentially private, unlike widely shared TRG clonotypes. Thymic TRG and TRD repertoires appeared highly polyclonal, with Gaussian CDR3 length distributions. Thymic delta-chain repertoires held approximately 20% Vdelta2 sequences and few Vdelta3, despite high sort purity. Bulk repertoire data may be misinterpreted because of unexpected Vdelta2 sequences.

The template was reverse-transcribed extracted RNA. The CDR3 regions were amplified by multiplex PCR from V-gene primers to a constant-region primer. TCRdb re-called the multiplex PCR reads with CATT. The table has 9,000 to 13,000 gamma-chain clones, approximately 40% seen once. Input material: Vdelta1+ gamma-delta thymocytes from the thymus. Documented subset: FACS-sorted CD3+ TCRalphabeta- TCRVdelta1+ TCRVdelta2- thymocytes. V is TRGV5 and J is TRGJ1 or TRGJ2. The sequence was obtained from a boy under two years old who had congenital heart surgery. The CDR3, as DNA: TGTGCCACCTGGGACAGGCACCCCCACAATTATTATAAGAAACTCTTT. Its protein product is CATWDRHPHNYYKKLF.